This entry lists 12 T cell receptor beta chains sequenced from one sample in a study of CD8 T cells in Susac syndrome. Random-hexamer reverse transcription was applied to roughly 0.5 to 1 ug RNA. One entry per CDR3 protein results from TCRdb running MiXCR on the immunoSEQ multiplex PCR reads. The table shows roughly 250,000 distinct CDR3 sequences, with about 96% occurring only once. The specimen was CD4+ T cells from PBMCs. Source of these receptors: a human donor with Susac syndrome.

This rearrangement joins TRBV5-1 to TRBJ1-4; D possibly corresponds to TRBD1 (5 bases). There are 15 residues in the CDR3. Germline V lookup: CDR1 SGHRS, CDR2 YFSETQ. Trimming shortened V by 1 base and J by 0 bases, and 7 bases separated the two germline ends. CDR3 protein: CASSLRDATNEKLFF. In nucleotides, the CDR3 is TGCGCCAGCAGCTTGAGGGACGCAACTAATGAAAAACTGTTTTTT. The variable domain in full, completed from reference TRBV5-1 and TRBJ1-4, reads KAGVTQTPRYLIKTRGQQVTLSCSPISGHRSVSWYQQTPGQGLQFLFEYFSETQRNKGNFPGRFSGRQFSNSRSEMNVSTLELGDSALYLCASSLRDATNEKLFFGSGTQLSVL.

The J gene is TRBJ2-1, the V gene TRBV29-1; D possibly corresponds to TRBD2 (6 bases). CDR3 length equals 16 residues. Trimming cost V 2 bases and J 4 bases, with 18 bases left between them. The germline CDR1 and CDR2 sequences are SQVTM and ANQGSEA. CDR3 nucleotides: TGCAGCGTTGAATGGCGGGGCCTCCTCATATACAATGAGCAGTTCTTC. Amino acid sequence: CSVEWRGLLIYNEQFF.

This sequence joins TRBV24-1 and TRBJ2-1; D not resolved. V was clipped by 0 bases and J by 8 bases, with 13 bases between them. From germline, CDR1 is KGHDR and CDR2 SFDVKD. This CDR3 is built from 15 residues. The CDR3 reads CATSDLGPKQDEQFF. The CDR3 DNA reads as TGTGCCACCAGTGATTTGGGACCTAAGCAAGATGAGCAGTTCTTC.

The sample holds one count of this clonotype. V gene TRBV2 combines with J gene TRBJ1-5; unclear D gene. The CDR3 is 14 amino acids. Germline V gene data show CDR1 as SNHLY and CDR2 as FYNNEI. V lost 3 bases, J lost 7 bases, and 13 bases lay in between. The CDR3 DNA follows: TGTGCCAGCAGTGAGACGGGTGTTGACCAGCCCCAGCATTTT. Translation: CASSETGVDQPQHF.

CDR3 sequence: CSARAVGDEQYF. CDR3 nucleotide sequence: TGCAGTGCTAGAGCCGTTGGGGACGAGCAGTACTTC. V gene TRBV20-1 combines with J gene TRBJ2-7; D gene ambiguous. The CDR3 consists of 12 residues. Germline CDR1 DFQATT, CDR2 SNEGSKA (reference sequence). Trimming took off 1 base at V and 5 bases at J, with 9 bases between the two ends.

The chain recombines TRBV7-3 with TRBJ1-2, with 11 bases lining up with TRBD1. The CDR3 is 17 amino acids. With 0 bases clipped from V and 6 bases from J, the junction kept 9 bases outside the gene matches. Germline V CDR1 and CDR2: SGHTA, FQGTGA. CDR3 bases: TGTGCCAGCAGCTTAACCCCGAGGGGGACAGGGGGTCATGGCTACACCTTC. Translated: CASSLTPRGTGGHGYTF.

DNA of the CDR3: TGCAGTGCCAACCCTAGCGGGAACACCGGGGAGCTGTTTTTT. Amino acids: CSANPSGNTGELFF. The V gene is TRBV20-1, the J gene TRBJ2-2; TRBD2 matches 7 bases. Germline V gives CDR1 DFQATT, CDR2 SNEGSKA (reference sequence). The CDR3 extends over 14 amino acids. J was trimmed by 1 base and V by 6 bases; bases with no gene match: 5.

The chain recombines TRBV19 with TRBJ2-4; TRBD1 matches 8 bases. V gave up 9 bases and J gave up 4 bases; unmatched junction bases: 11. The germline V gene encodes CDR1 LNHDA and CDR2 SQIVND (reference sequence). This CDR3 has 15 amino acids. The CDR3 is CASEDPGTGKNIQYF. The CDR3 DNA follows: TGTGCCAGCGAAGACCCCGGGACAGGAAAAAACATTCAGTACTTC.

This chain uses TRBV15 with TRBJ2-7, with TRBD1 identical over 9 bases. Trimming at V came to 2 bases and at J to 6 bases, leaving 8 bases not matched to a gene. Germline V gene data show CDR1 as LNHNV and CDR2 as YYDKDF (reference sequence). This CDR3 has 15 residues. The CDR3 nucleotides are TGTGCCACCAGCAGACTAGGGGGACAGGGCGCCGAGCAGTACTTC. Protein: CATSRLGGQGAEQYF.

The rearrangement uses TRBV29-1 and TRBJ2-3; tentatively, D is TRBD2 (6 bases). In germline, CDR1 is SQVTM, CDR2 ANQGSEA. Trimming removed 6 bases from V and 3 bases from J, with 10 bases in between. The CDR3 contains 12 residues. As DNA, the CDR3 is TGCAGCGTCGAGGGGACTACAGATACGCAGTATTTT. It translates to CSVEGTTDTQYF.

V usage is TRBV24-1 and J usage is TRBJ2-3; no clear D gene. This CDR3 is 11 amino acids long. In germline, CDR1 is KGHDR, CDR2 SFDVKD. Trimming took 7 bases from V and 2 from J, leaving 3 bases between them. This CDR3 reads CATRHTDTQYF. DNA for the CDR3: TGTGCCACCAGACACACAGATACGCAGTATTTT.

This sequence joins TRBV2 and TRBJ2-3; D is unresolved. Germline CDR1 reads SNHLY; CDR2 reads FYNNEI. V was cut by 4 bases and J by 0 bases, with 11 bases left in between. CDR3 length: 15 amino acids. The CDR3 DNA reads TGTGCCAGCAGTGTGGAGAGGCGAAGCACAGATACGCAGTATTTT. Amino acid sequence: CASSVERRSTDTQYF.